This T cell receptor beta chain was recorded in a study of blood T cell repertoires in COVID-19. Background on the study: PBMCs, B-cell-depleted T cells, or T cells provided the cDNA or gDNA that made up the material.

Authors' analysis steps: Reference gene primers were amplified, and this amplification served to estimate nucleated cell counts. Profiling relied on immunoSEQ multiplex PCR, and the TCRdb table lists in-frame clones only, not all of them. The DNA gave D and trimming, while V, J and clone size come from that table. The data hold almost 45,000 clones, with roughly 73% observed a single time. This CDR3 spans 15 amino acids. Trimming cost V 1 base and J 1 base, with 8 bases left between them. Germline V gives CDR1 LGHNA, CDR2 YNFKEQ. The clonotype comes from a man older than 75 with acute or convalescent COVID-19. The source material was peripheral blood. This chain links TRBV4-2 with TRBJ2-4; a weak D match, TRBD1 (5 bases). The CDR3 DNA sequence: TGTGCCAGCAGCCAAGGGACACTTGCCAAAAACATTCAGTACTTC. Its translation is CASSQGTLAKNIQYF.